These 24 T cell receptor beta chains were sequenced from one sample in a study of identical twins (dated by TCRdb to 2016 to 2018). Library generation was performed with 5' RACE. The sample was run on an Illumina HiSeq 2000. The public reads were quality trimmed at Q25 with fastp and then assembled into clones with MiXCR by TCRdb, keeping productive beta chains. Every CDR3 protein is listed once, alongside the most common genes and DNA of its rows. The sample table records 350,000 to 450,000 distinct CDR3 sequences; approximately 18% of these occur just once. In total, the top ten clones hold roughly 12% of the sample. Sequencing was carried out using naive T cells sorted from blood. Explained via the paper, the cell subset or site label denotes: cells isolated with a human naive T-cell isolation kit. The receptors stem from a man over 45 in good health.

This clonotype was seen many times. J is TRBJ2-7 and V is TRBV19; no clear D. In germline, CDR1 is LNHDA, CDR2 SQIVND (reference sequence). CDR3 length: 15 amino acids. The V gene lost 6 bases and the J gene lost 2 bases, with 17 bases spanning the gap. The CDR3 region has the DNA TGTGCCAGTAGACTCTGGGGAACGGAAGCCTACGAGCAGTACTTC. As protein: CASRLWGTEAYEQYF.

The V and J genes are TRBV4-1 and TRBJ2-3, with D perhaps TRBD2 (5 bases). The germline gives CDR1 MGHRA, CDR2 YSYEKL. The CDR3 runs 13 residues. V lost 3 bases to trimming and J lost 5 bases, with 9 bases between them. The CDR3 DNA reads as TGCGCCAGCAGCCAGATGGAGGTAGATACGCAGTATTTT. Encoded protein: CASSQMEVDTQYF.

This clonotype has ten or more counts. The chain joins TRBV28 to TRBJ2-5; no reliable D call. This CDR3 is 13 amino acids long. Trimming left V 3 bases short and J 2 bases short, with 7 bases between. Germline V CDR1 and CDR2: MDHEN, SYDVKM. The DNA of the CDR3 is TGTGCCAGCAGTTTTCTGGGGCAAGAGACCCAGTACTTC. It is translated as CASSFLGQETQYF. The whole variable domain, filled in from reference TRBV28 and TRBJ2-5, reads DVKVTQSSRYLVKRTGEKVFLECVQDMDHENMFWYRQDPGLGLRLIYFSYDVKMKEKGDIPEGYSVSREKKERFSLILESASTNQTSMYLCASSFLGQETQYFGPGTRLLVL.

This clonotype has more than one count but fewer than ten. One junction end does not reproduce the germline sequence, and a read error may be involved. The chain combines TRBV7-7 with TRBJ2-1; TRBD1 agrees at 7 bases. The germline V gene has CDR1 SSHAT and CDR2 FNYEAQ (reference sequence). CDR3 length: 13 amino acids. CDR3 bases: TGTGCTAGCAGCCTCCCGGGACAGAATGAGCAGTTCTTC. Translation: CASSLPGQNEQFF.

The table lists this clonotype with many counts. This rearrangement joins TRBV6-2 or TRBV6-3 to TRBJ2-3, with TRBD1 matching over 7 bases. Germline V gene sequence: CDR1 MNHEY, CDR2 SVGEGT. This CDR3 is built from 16 residues. Trimming at V came to 3 bases and at J to 4 bases, leaving 10 bases not matched to a gene. The CDR3 DNA reads TGTGCCAGCAGTTATACCCCCCAGGGGGATGCAGATACGCAGTATTTT. This gives the protein CASSYTPQGDADTQYF.

This clonotype was detected ten times or more. The chain uses TRBV6-1 and TRBJ1-5; 8 bases are shared with TRBD1. CDR3 length: 15 amino acids. Germline lookup yields CDR1 MNHNS and CDR2 SASEGT. Trimming at V came to 5 bases and at J to 2 bases, leaving 5 bases not matched to a gene. The CDR3 protein is CASSLGTGGNQPQHF. The CDR3 bases are TGTGCCAGCAGTCTTGGGACAGGAGGCAATCAGCCCCAGCATTTT.

Ten or more counts support this clonotype. This chain uses TRBV7-2 with TRBJ1-2, with TRBD1 as a possible D gene (5 bases). V was cut by 5 bases and J by 4 bases, with 17 bases left in between. This CDR3 is 15 amino acids long. Germline assignment: CDR1 SGHTA and CDR2 FQGNSA. The CDR3 DNA reads TGTGCCAGCAGCCCCTCCGGGGGGAAGGGCTATGGCTACACCTTC. It is translated as CASSPSGGKGYGYTF.

The V gene is TRBV20-1, the J gene TRBJ1-4; tentatively, D is TRBD1 (6 bases). CDR1 is DFQATT and CDR2 is SNEGSKA in the germline V gene (reference sequence). This CDR3 has 16 residues. V gave up 0 bases and J gave up 5 bases, with 16 bases separating them. Here the CDR3 reads CSAREATGLGNEKLFF. The DNA of the CDR3 is TGCAGTGCTAGAGAGGCCACAGGGTTGGGAAATGAAAAACTGTTTTTT.

Concerning this clonotype itself: A much larger clone is a single base away; this may be a read error. As the CDR3 is not closed by the conserved phenylalanine or tryptophan, this likely results from a read error. The V gene is TRBV20-1, the J gene TRBJ2-7, with 11 bases lining up with TRBD2. V dropped 4 bases and J dropped 1; count of bases not matched to a gene: 9. Per the germline V gene, CDR1 is DFQATT and CDR2 is SNEGSKA (reference sequence). The CDR3 is 16 amino acids. This CDR3 reads CSATPLTSGGSYEQYS. As DNA, the CDR3 is TGCAGTGCTACCCCCTTAACTAGCGGGGGTTCCTACGAGCAGTACTCC.

The J gene is TRBJ1-1, the V gene TRBV4-3, with TRBD1 as a possible D gene (6 bases). This CDR3 is built from 15 residues. Germline values: CDR1 LGHNA, CDR2 YSLEER. Trimming cost V 3 bases and J 5 bases, with 16 bases left between them. The DNA of the CDR3 is TGCGCCAGCAGCCATTCATTTGGGGGCGGTACTGAAGCTTTCTTT. As protein: CASSHSFGGGTEAFF.

This clonotype was seen a handful of times. The CDR3 DNA sequence: TGCAGTGCTAGGTGGGGGGTCCGCTCCTACAATGAGCAGTTCTTC. Amino acids: CSARWGVRSYNEQFF. The chain carries TRBV20-1 and TRBJ2-1; tentatively, D is TRBD2 (6 bases). The length of the CDR3 is 15 residues. Germline lookup yields CDR1 DFQATT and CDR2 SNEGSKA (reference sequence). The V and J ends lost 3 bases and 0 bases respectively, with 12 bases between them.

This clonotype came up many times. The rearrangement links TRBV28 to TRBJ1-5; 7 bases are shared with TRBD1. V lost 6 bases to trimming and J lost 1 base; unmatched junction nucleotides: 9. The germline V gene encodes CDR1 MDHEN and CDR2 SYDVKM. The CDR3 contains 16 residues. The CDR3 nucleotides read TGTGCCAGCAGACCACAGGGGATAGTAAGCAATCAGCCCCAGCATTTT. This codes for CASRPQGIVSNQPQHF.

This clonotype was seen more than once but under ten times. The chain links TRBV10-3 to TRBJ2-7; the match to TRBD1 covers 9 bases. Germline V gives CDR1 ENHRY, CDR2 SYGVKD. Unmatched junction bases numbered 3, after V lost 8 bases and J lost 4 bases. This CDR3 contains 12 residues. CDR3: CAIGGQGYEQYF. CDR3 in DNA: TGTGCCATCGGGGGACAGGGATACGAGCAGTACTTC.

The rearrangement joins TRBV27 to TRBJ2-1; either TRBD1 or TRBD2 may fit D (5 bases each). With 4 bases removed from V and 4 bases from J, the gap between germline ends came to 14 bases. CDR1 and CDR2 (germline): MNHEY, SMNVEV (reference sequence). The CDR3 contains 15 residues. The CDR3 DNA is TGTGCCAGCAGTTCGGCCGGGACCCGATACAATGAGCAGTTCTTC. Translating gives CASSSAGTRYNEQFF.

This clonotype was recorded many times. The chain couples TRBV6-1 to TRBJ1-1, with D possibly matching TRBD1 (6 bases). This CDR3 comprises 15 residues. CDR1 and CDR2 (germline): MNHNS, SASEGT. Trimming shortened V by 7 bases and J by 0 bases, and 15 bases separated the two germline ends. The CDR3 DNA reads as TGTGCCAGCAATCCAGGGGACCCCATGAACACTGAAGCTTTCTTT. Its translation: CASNPGDPMNTEAFF.

In its sample, this clonotype was seen a few times. The chain is built from TRBV28 and TRBJ1-1, with D possibly being TRBD1 (6 bases). Germline CDR1 reads MDHEN; CDR2 reads SYDVKM. CDR3 length equals 15 residues. Trimming removed 4 bases from V and 1 base from J, with 13 bases in between. Here the CDR3 reads CASSSGATGNTEAFF. The CDR3 nucleotides are TGTGCCAGCAGTTCCGGCGCGACAGGGAACACTGAAGCTTTCTTT. The whole variable domain, filled in from reference TRBV28 and TRBJ1-1, reads DVKVTQSSRYLVKRTGEKVFLECVQDMDHENMFWYRQDPGLGLRLIYFSYDVKMKEKGDIPEGYSVSREKKERFSLILESASTNQTSMYLCASSSGATGNTEAFFGQGTRLTVV.

This chain joins TRBV5-1 and TRBJ2-7; either TRBD1 or TRBD2 may supply D (5 bases each). The CDR3 consists of 16 residues. Germline CDR1 is SGHRS and CDR2 is YFSETQ. Trimming stripped 4 bases from V and 0 bases from J, with 17 bases between. The DNA of the CDR3 is TGCGCCAGCAGCATCTCCGGGACGGCTAGCTCCTACGAGCAGTACTTC. Protein: CASSISGTASSYEQYF.

The V and J genes are TRBV9 and TRBJ2-5; no clear D gene. CDR3 length: 15 amino acids. V was pared by 3 bases and J by 4 bases, with 16 bases between. Germline CDR1 reads SGDLS; CDR2 reads YYNGEE. The CDR3 DNA follows: TGTGCCAGCAGCGGGGCTCCTGAGGTTGCAGAGACCCAGTACTTC. Protein sequence: CASSGAPEVAETQYF. The complete variable domain, with remaining parts taken from reference TRBV9 and TRBJ2-5, reads DSGVTQTPKHLITATGQRVTLRCSPRSGDLSVYWYQQSLDQGLQFLIQYYNGEERAKGNILERFSAQQFPDLHSELNLSSLELGDSALYFCASSGAPEVAETQYFGPGTRLLVL.

The chain couples TRBV4-1 to TRBJ2-7; 10 bases align to TRBD1. The CDR3 is 14 amino acids. Germline values: CDR1 MGHRA, CDR2 YSYEKL. The J segment lost 7 bases and the V segment lost 2 bases, leaving 5 bases of the junction unmatched. CDR3 sequence reads: CASSQRQGAGEQYF. The CDR3 nucleotides are TGCGCCAGCAGCCAAAGACAGGGGGCTGGAGAGCAGTACTTC.

This clonotype was detected only a few times. The chain combines TRBV7-2 with TRBJ2-7, with TRBD2 as a possible D gene (7 bases). V lost 3 bases and J 0 bases, leaving 9 bases between the germline ends. Germline CDR1 and CDR2: SGHTA and FQGNSA. The CDR3 consists of 14 residues. The CDR3 reads CASSFRGGSYEQYF. The CDR3 DNA reads as TGTGCCAGCAGCTTTAGGGGGGGCTCCTACGAGCAGTACTTC.

The rearrangement uses TRBV20-1 and TRBJ2-1, with D perhaps TRBD2 (7 bases). V dropped 3 bases and J dropped 9 bases, with 18 bases sitting between them. Germline V CDR1 and CDR2: DFQATT, SNEGSKA (reference sequence). The CDR3 has 14 amino acids. DNA of the CDR3: TGCAGTGCTAGCCAGACAGGCGGGGGCGGTGAGCAGTTCTTC. Its translation is CSASQTGGGGEQFF.

The V and J genes are TRBV20-1 and TRBJ2-5; 11 nucleotides match TRBD2. CDR3 size: 16 residues. The V segment lost 0 bases and the J segment 4 bases; nucleotides outside the gene matches: 7. Germline V gene data show CDR1 as DFQATT and CDR2 as SNEGSKA (reference sequence). CDR3 sequence (DNA): TGCAGTGCTAGAGATGTTAGCGGGAGGGCCACAGAGACCCAGTACTTC. Its protein is CSARDVSGRATETQYF.

The V call is TRBV4-3, the J call TRBJ2-1, with 11 bases matching TRBD2. The CDR3 covers 16 residues. The ends lost 4 bases at V and 4 bases at J; junction bases unmatched: 6. Germline V gives CDR1 LGHNA, CDR2 YSLEER. As DNA, the CDR3 is TGCGCCAGCAGCCGGGGGGGACTAGCGGTTTACAATGAGCAGTTCTTC. The encoded protein is CASSRGGLAVYNEQFF.

The rearrangement joins TRBV12-3 or TRBV12-4 to TRBJ2-1, with 11 bases fitting TRBD2. J lost 10 bases, V lost 6 bases, and 11 bases had no gene match. CDR3 size: 15 residues. CDR3: CASSPSLAGVQEQFF. The CDR3 DNA reads TGTGCCAGCAGCCCCTCACTAGCGGGAGTGCAGGAGCAGTTCTTC.